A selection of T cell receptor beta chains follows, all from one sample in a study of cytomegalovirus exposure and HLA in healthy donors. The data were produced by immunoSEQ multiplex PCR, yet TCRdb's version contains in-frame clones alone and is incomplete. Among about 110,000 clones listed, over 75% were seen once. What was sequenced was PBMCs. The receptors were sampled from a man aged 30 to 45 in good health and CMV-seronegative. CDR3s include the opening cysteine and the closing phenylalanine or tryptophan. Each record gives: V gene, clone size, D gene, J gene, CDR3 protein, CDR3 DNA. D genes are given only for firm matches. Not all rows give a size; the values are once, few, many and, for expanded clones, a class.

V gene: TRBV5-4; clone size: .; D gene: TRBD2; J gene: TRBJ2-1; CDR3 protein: CASSLRSGGMYNEQFF; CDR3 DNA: TGTGCCAGCAGTTTGAGGAGCGGGGGGATGTACAATGAGCAGTTCTTC
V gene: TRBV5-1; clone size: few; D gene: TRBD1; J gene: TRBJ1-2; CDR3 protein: CASSLGGSTGLGGYTF; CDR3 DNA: TGCGCCAGCAGCTTGGGGGGGTCGACAGGGCTCGGGGGCTACACCTTC
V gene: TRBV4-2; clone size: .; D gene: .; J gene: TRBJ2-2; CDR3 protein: CASSHEGGDPGTGELFF; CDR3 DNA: TGTGCCAGCAGCCATGAAGGGGGGGACCCCGGCACCGGGGAGCTGTTTTTT
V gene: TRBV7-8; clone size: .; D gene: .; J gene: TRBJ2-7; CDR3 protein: CASSLGEVYEQYF; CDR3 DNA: TGTGCCAGCAGCTTAGGGGAGGTATACGAGCAGTACTTC
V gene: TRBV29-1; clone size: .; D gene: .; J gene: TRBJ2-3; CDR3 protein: CSVEVGADTQYF; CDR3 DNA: TGCAGCGTTGAAGTAGGGGCAGATACGCAGTATTTT
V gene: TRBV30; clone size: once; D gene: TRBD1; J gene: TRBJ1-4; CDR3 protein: CACNPTGVNEKLFF; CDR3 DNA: TGTGCCTGCAACCCGACAGGGGTTAATGAAAAACTGTTTTTT
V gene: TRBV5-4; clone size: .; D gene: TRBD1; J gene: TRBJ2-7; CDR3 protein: CARNDRGHEQYF; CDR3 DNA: TGTGCCAGGAACGACAGGGGGCATGAGCAGTACTTC
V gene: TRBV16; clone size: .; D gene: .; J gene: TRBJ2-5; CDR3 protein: CASSQSSQNGAQYF; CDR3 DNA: TGTGCCAGCAGCCAATCGTCTCAGAACGGGGCCCAGTACTTC
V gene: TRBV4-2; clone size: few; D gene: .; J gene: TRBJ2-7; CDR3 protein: CASSQGLASDSYEQYF; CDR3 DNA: TGTGCCAGCAGCCAAGGACTGGCTAGCGACTCCTACGAGCAGTACTTC
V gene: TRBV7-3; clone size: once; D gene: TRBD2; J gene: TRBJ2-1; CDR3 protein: CASSLFSGSPNEQFF; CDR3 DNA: TGTGCCAGCAGCTTATTTAGCGGGAGCCCCAATGAGCAGTTCTTC
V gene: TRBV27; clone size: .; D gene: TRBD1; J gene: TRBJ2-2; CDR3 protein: CAVRGPGTGELFF; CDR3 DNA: TGTGCCGTCAGGGGGCCCGGCACCGGGGAGCTGTTTTTT